This TCR beta chain came from a study of T cells in Graves' hyperthyroidism and ophthalmopathy. About the research overall: Blood was drawn when the patient was first diagnosed and still untreated.

J lost 3 bases, V lost 6 bases, and 15 bases had no gene match. The CDR3 sequence is 16 residues long. Looked up from germline, CDR1 is DFQATT and CDR2 is SNEGSKA (reference sequence). Authors of the study amplified TCR beta CDR3 regions from RNA transcripts. HTBI primers were used for first-round RT-PCR of the TCR CDR3. In TCRdb, the multiplex PCR reads were re-called with MiXCR into one record per CDR3 protein. Altogether around 700,000 distinct CDR3 sequences are present, roughly a sixth being singletons, with the ten largest covering 15% to 20%. Overall study results and limits: From stable hyperthyroidism, ophthalmopathy was separated by a 13 V-J model.

Of note for this clonotype: Its matching antigen is unknown. This may be a read error, as it is one base from a much larger clone.

The sequence was collected from a woman aged 45-65 years with Graves' hyperthyroidism that later progressed to Graves' ophthalmopathy. This sequence joins TRBV20-1 and TRBJ1-1; 8 nucleotides match TRBD1. Sequenced: blood. CDR3 DNA: TGCAGTGCAACCGGGGCAGGGGGCTTTGTGCACACTGAAGCTTTCTTT. It codes for CSATGAGGFVHTEAFF.